Presented here are 16 T cell receptor beta chains from one specimen sequenced in a study of control samples from healthy donors and cancer patients. TCRdb's copy holds only in-frame clones and misses some; the assay was immunoSEQ multiplex PCR. The sample consists of tens of thousands of clones, approximately 94% of them appearing once. The sequencing sample was made of PBMCs. Every receptor here comes from a middle-aged woman with lung cancer.

This sequence joins TRBV5-6 and TRBJ2-1; TRBD2 matches at 8 bases. V was clipped by 4 bases and J by 6 bases; unmatched bases: 12. Germline values: CDR1 SGHDT, CDR2 YYEEEE. The CDR3 covers 16 residues. The CDR3, as DNA: TGTGCCAGCAGCCTCCGCGGACTAGCCCTAGGCAATGAGCAGTTCTTC. Its protein is CASSLRGLALGNEQFF.

This clone was picked up one time. This rearrangement joins TRBV7-8 to TRBJ1-4; D is ambiguous. V lost 8 bases and J lost 5, with 18 bases in between. The germline gives CDR1 SGHVS, CDR2 FQNEAQ. CDR3 length equals 15 residues. In nucleotides, the CDR3 is TGTGCCAGCCGACGGACGGGGAAGCTAAATGAAAAACTGTTTTTT. Translating gives CASRRTGKLNEKLFF.

This chain joins TRBV3-1 (or the pseudogene TRBV3-2) and TRBJ1-1; TRBD1 might be the D (6 bases). Trimming took off 6 bases at V and 8 bases at J, with 10 bases between the two ends. This CDR3 has 11 residues. The germline V gene encodes CDR1 LGHDT and CDR2 YNNKEL (reference sequence). CDR3 sequence (DNA): TGTGCCAGCAGTTTTGGGACAGAAGCTTTCTTT. As protein: CASSFGTEAFF.

The chain recombines TRBV6-4 with TRBJ1-1; the D gene is possibly TRBD1 (6 bases). The CDR3 sequence is 14 residues long. CDR1 MRHNA and CDR2 SNTAGT come from the germline V gene. Trimming stripped 6 bases from V and 3 bases from J, with 14 bases between. CDR3 amino acids: CASSTSGDDTEAFF. CDR3 sequence (DNA): TGTGCCAGCAGCACCTCAGGGGATGACACTGAAGCTTTCTTT.

The chain joins TRBV28 to TRBJ2-3; D perhaps matches TRBD2 (5 bases). The CDR3 runs 13 residues. CDR1 is MDHEN and CDR2 is SYDVKM in the germline V gene. Trimming cost V 3 bases and J 6 bases, with 10 bases left between them. The CDR3 coding sequence is TGTGCCAGCAGTTTTAGGAGCGGTGATACGCAGTATTTT. It encodes CASSFRSGDTQYF.

This clone is medium-sized. The J gene is TRBJ2-5, the V gene TRBV27; D might be TRBD1 (5 bases). This CDR3 contains 14 residues. The ends were cut back, 0 bases at V and 6 bases at J, with 11 bases in the middle. Per germline, CDR1 MNHEY and CDR2 SMNVEV (reference sequence). The CDR3, as DNA: TGTGCCAGCAGTTTATCCCAGGGCAGGAAGACCCAGTACTTC. Translation gives CASSLSQGRKTQYF.

The CDR3 DNA follows: TGTGCCAGCAGCGTAGACCGGGGGGGGTACGAGCAGTACTTC. Its translation: CASSVDRGGYEQYF. This rearrangement joins TRBV9 to TRBJ2-7, with 8 bases matching TRBD2. CDR3 length equals 14 residues. Germline values: CDR1 SGDLS, CDR2 YYNGEE. J was trimmed by 4 bases and V by 0 bases; bases with no gene match: 3.

The chain couples TRBV10-3 to TRBJ1-4; D gene uncertain. V lost 8 bases and J lost 4, with 5 bases in between. In germline, CDR1 is ENHRY, CDR2 SYGVKD. The CDR3 has 11 amino acids. The CDR3 here is CAIGGNEKLFF. The CDR3 bases are TGTGCCATCGGAGGTAATGAAAAACTGTTTTTT.

This chain uses TRBV4-1 with TRBJ2-1; D is unresolved. CDR3 length equals 16 residues. Trimming removed 2 bases at V and 1 base at J, with 12 bases between. Per germline, CDR1 MGHRA and CDR2 YSYEKL. As DNA, the CDR3 is TGCGCCAGCAGCCAAATGTCAGGCCCTTCCTACAATGAGCAGTTCTTC. Translated: CASSQMSGPSYNEQFF.

The CDR3 region is CASSRRQDTEAFF. The CDR3 coding sequence is TGTGCCAGCTCACGCCGACAAGACACTGAAGCTTTCTTT. The chain uses TRBV18 and TRBJ1-1; unclear D gene. With 4 bases removed from V and 3 bases from J, the gap between germline ends came to 9 bases. The CDR3 extends over 13 amino acids. The germline gives CDR1 KGHSH, CDR2 LQKENI.

A note on this clone: The sample has other DNA sequences that encode this CDR3 too. V gene TRBV27 combines with J gene TRBJ2-6; D remains unclear. The CDR3 loop spans 14 amino acids. Germline lookup yields CDR1 MNHEY and CDR2 SMNVEV (reference sequence). Trimming shortened V by 7 bases and J by 4 bases, and 11 bases separated the two germline ends. The CDR3 coding sequence is TGTGCCAGCACCTTCTCGGCAGGGGCCAACGTCCTGACTTTC. Encoded protein: CASTFSAGANVLTF.

The rearrangement uses TRBV6-2 or TRBV6-3 and TRBJ1-5, with 8 bases identical to TRBD1. V lost 6 bases and J lost 7; bases outside the gene matches: 14. There are 16 residues in the CDR3. CDR1 is MNHEY, CDR2 SVGEGT, per germline. The CDR3 sequence: CASSRPPETGVQPQHF. CDR3 coding DNA: TGTGCCAGCAGCCGCCCTCCAGAGACAGGGGTACAGCCCCAGCATTTT.

This chain joins TRBV5-1 and TRBJ2-7; the D call may be TRBD1 or TRBD2 (5 bases each). The length of the CDR3 is 14 residues. Germline V gene sequence: CDR1 SGHRS, CDR2 YFSETQ. Trimming shortened V by 0 bases and J by 6 bases, and 13 bases separated the two germline ends. CDR3 coding DNA: TGCGCCAGCAGCTTGGGTAGGGGAGAAGGCGAGCAGTACTTC. This gives the protein CASSLGRGEGEQYF.

V gene TRBV6-2 or TRBV6-3 combines with J gene TRBJ1-1, with D possibly matching TRBD1 (6 bases). Germline assignment: CDR1 MNHEY and CDR2 SVGEGT. The V gene lost 5 bases and the J gene lost 1 base, with 14 bases spanning the gap. This CDR3 spans 15 amino acids. The CDR3 sequence: CASSPGQPGNTEAFF. The CDR3 DNA is TGTGCCAGCAGTCCAGGACAGCCGGGGAACACTGAAGCTTTCTTT.

The genes are TRBV30 and TRBJ1-4; no definite D call. Germline values: CDR1 GTSNPN, CDR2 SVGIG (reference sequence). The V end was cut by 3 bases, the J end by 3 bases, with 8 bases between. The CDR3 is made up of 13 amino acids. The DNA of the CDR3 is TGTGCCTGGAGGAGGCAGCCTAATGAAAAACTGTTTTTT. Protein sequence: CAWRRQPNEKLFF.

The CDR3 spells CASSWDRFGNEKLFF. For the CDR3, the DNA is TGTGCCAGCTCCTGGGACAGGTTCGGGAATGAAAAACTGTTTTTT. J is TRBJ1-4 and V is TRBV18; TRBD1 matches 8 bases. Germline V gene data show CDR1 as KGHSH and CDR2 as LQKENI. V was pared by 6 bases and J by 5 bases, with 8 bases of the junction left unmatched. The CDR3 runs to 15 residues.